The rows below give T cell receptor beta chains drawn from one sample of a study of beta chain features in type 1 diabetes. Measured with immunoSEQ multiplex PCR; TCRdb has only the in-frame clones, and not every one. The table has hundreds of thousands of clones, around 16% seen once. Input material: naive CD4+ T cells from blood. These receptors came from a man between 18 and 29 years old in good health. CDR3s include the opening cysteine and the closing phenylalanine or tryptophan. Fields, in order: CDR3 protein, CDR3 DNA, clone size, J gene, D gene, V gene. A D gene is named only where the DNA matches it firmly. Only some rows state a clone size, as once, few, many or a class for expanded clones.

CDR3: CASSLTGGVRAFF
DNA: TGTGCCAGCAGCCTCACAGGGGGCGTTCGAGCTTTCTTT
size: -
J: TRBJ1-1
D: TRBD1
V: TRBV5-4

CDR3: CASSILAPYEQYF
DNA: TGTGCCAGCAGTATTTTAGCGCCATACGAGCAGTACTTC
size: -
J: TRBJ2-7
D: -
V: TRBV28

CDR3: CASRGQTYEQYF
DNA: TGTGCCAGCCGGGGACAGACCTACGAGCAGTACTTC
size: -
J: TRBJ2-7
D: TRBD1
V: TRBV25-1

CDR3: CASSLEGTGKAPLHF
DNA: TGCGCCAGCAGCTTGGAAGGGACAGGGAAGGCACCCCTCCACTTT
size: few
J: TRBJ1-6
D: TRBD1
V: TRBV5-1

CDR3: CASMVRNEQFF
DNA: TGTGCCAGCATGGTACGGAATGAGCAGTTCTTC
size: few
J: TRBJ2-1
D: -
V: TRBV28

CDR3: CASSFSDPHVLKQYF
DNA: TGTGCCAGCAGTTTCTCGGATCCCCATGTCTTGAAGCAGTACTTC
size: -
J: TRBJ2-7
D: -
V: TRBV27

CDR3: CSLVGNEQFF
DNA: TGCAGTCTAGTGGGCAATGAGCAGTTCTTC
size: -
J: TRBJ2-1
D: -
V: TRBV20-1

CDR3: CASSPRTSGSYEQFF
DNA: TGTGCCAGCAGCCCAAGGACTAGCGGGAGCTATGAGCAGTTCTTC
size: once
J: TRBJ2-1
D: TRBD2
V: TRBV9

CDR3: CASSIGSSYGYTF
DNA: TGTGCCAGCAGTATCGGCAGCTCCTATGGCTACACCTTC
size: -
J: TRBJ1-2
D: -
V: TRBV2

CDR3: CASSLTGPGSNQPQHF
DNA: TGTGCCAGCAGCTTGACAGGGCCGGGAAGCAATCAGCCCCAGCATTTT
size: once
J: TRBJ1-5
D: -
V: TRBV5-4

CDR3: CASSPGLGGTAAGELFF
DNA: TGTGCCAGCAGCCCGGGACTCGGAGGGACCGCGGCCGGGGAGCTGTTTTTT
size: few
J: TRBJ2-2
D: -
V: TRBV9

CDR3: CASSYSIGGPYEQYF
DNA: TGTGCCAGCAGTTACTCGATAGGGGGCCCCTACGAGCAGTACTTC
size: -
J: TRBJ2-7
D: TRBD1
V: TRBV6-5

CDR3: CASSLAIGEASHNEQFF
DNA: TGTGCCAGCAGCTTAGCAATAGGGGAGGCCTCGCACAATGAGCAGTTCTTC
size: -
J: TRBJ2-1
D: -
V: TRBV7-2

CDR3: CASSLESATNEKLFF
DNA: TGTGCCAGCAGCTTAGAGTCCGCAACTAATGAAAAACTGTTTTTT
size: -
J: TRBJ1-4
D: -
V: TRBV7-2

CDR3: CASRETGAQETQYF
DNA: TGTGCCAGCAGGGAGACAGGGGCGCAAGAGACCCAGTACTTC
size: few
J: TRBJ2-5
D: TRBD1
V: TRBV6-1

CDR3: CASSLGTAYNEQFF
DNA: TGTGCCAGCAGCTTAGGAACTGCCTACAATGAGCAGTTCTTC
size: few
J: TRBJ2-1
D: -
V: TRBV5-4

CDR3: CASSGRDTQETQYF
DNA: TGTGCCAGCAGCGGGCGGGACACCCAAGAGACCCAGTACTTC
size: once
J: TRBJ2-5
D: -
V: TRBV5-6

CDR3: CAISESRQGEMDGYTF
DNA: TGTGCCATCAGTGAGTCCCGACAGGGGGAGATGGATGGCTACACCTTC
size: -
J: TRBJ1-2
D: TRBD1
V: TRBV10-3

CDR3: CAISVVGTGANVLTF
DNA: TGTGCCATCAGTGTGGTCGGCACTGGGGCCAACGTCCTGACTTTC
size: few
J: TRBJ2-6
D: -
V: TRBV10-3

CDR3: CASSLAGKSSYEQYF
DNA: TGTGCCAGCAGTTTAGCGGGGAAGAGCTCCTACGAGCAGTACTTC
size: few
J: TRBJ2-7
D: -
V: TRBV28

CDR3: CASRYADTQYF
DNA: TGTGCCAGCCGCTATGCGGATACGCAGTATTTT
size: few
J: TRBJ2-3
D: -
V: TRBV6-5

CDR3: CASSFVEANSPLHF
DNA: TGTGCCAGCAGCTTTGTGGAGGCTAATTCACCCCTCCACTTT
size: few
J: TRBJ1-6
D: -
V: TRBV7-2

CDR3: CASSSRTGEKEQFF
DNA: TGTGCCAGCAGCTCCAGGACCGGGGAAAAAGAGCAGTTCTTC
size: -
J: TRBJ2-1
D: -
V: TRBV7-2

CDR3: CASSLARVVTGELFF
DNA: TGTGCCAGCAGCTTAGCGCGGGTAGTCACCGGGGAGCTGTTTTTT
size: -
J: TRBJ2-2
D: -
V: TRBV7-8

CDR3: CASSDTGATPLHF
DNA: TGTGCCAGCAGTGATACCGGGGCGACACCCCTCCACTTT
size: few
J: TRBJ1-6
D: -
V: TRBV2

CDR3: CASSLVVIYTEAFF
DNA: TGTGCCAGCAGCTTAGTTGTGATTTACACTGAAGCTTTCTTT
size: -
J: TRBJ1-1
D: -
V: TRBV7-2

CDR3: CASSIRTSGIRPERPDF
DNA: TGTGCCAGTAGTATTCGGACTAGCGGGATAAGACCGGAGAGACCAGATTTT
size: -
J: TRBJ2-3
D: TRBD2
V: TRBV19

CDR3: CATNSGNQETQYF
DNA: TGTGCCACCAACTCCGGGAACCAAGAGACCCAGTACTTC
size: -
J: TRBJ2-5
D: -
V: TRBV9

CDR3: CASSIPRQYTEAFF
DNA: TGTGCCAGTAGTATCCCCCGACAGTACACTGAAGCTTTCTTT
size: few
J: TRBJ1-1
D: -
V: TRBV19

CDR3: CASSTGLAGDYEQYF
DNA: TGCGCCAGCAGCACGGGACTAGCGGGGGACTACGAGCAGTACTTC
size: -
J: TRBJ2-7
D: TRBD2
V: TRBV5-1

CDR3: CASSLVASGRPKNIQYF
DNA: TGTGCCAGCAGCTTAGTGGCTAGCGGGAGGCCCAAAAACATTCAGTACTTC
size: many
J: TRBJ2-4
D: TRBD2
V: TRBV7-2

CDR3: CASSSSSADTQYF
DNA: TGTGCCAGCAGTTCGAGCTCCGCTGATACGCAGTATTTT
size: -
J: TRBJ2-3
D: -
V: TRBV28

CDR3: CASRLTGQSYNEQFF
DNA: TGTGCCAGCAGACTTACAGGGCAGTCCTACAATGAGCAGTTCTTC
size: -
J: TRBJ2-1
D: -
V: TRBV7-8

CDR3: CASSPTGIGRSGANVLTF
DNA: TGCGCCAGCAGCCCGACGGGGATCGGGCGCTCTGGGGCCAACGTCCTGACTTTC
size: -
J: TRBJ2-6
D: -
V: TRBV4-3

CDR3: CASSLDGTGRTEAFF
DNA: TGTGCCAGCAGCTTGGACGGTACAGGGCGCACTGAAGCTTTCTTT
size: -
J: TRBJ1-1
D: -
V: TRBV5-4

CDR3: CASSPTGEAFYEQYF
DNA: TGTGCCAGCAGCCCGACAGGGGAAGCCTTCTACGAGCAGTACTTC
size: -
J: TRBJ2-7
D: TRBD1
V: TRBV9

CDR3: CASSVGQGVDTEAFF
DNA: TGTGCCAGCAGCGTGGGACAGGGGGTTGACACTGAAGCTTTCTTT
size: few
J: TRBJ1-1
D: TRBD1
V: TRBV9

CDR3: CASSYGPGDEQYF
DNA: TGTGCCAGCAGCTACGGGCCAGGGGACGAGCAGTACTTC
size: -
J: TRBJ2-7
D: -
V: TRBV7-3

CDR3: CASSTRELSGNTIYF
DNA: TGTGCCAGTAGTACTAGGGAGCTCTCTGGAAACACCATATATTTT
size: few
J: TRBJ1-3
D: -
V: TRBV19

CDR3: CSSRSSGGYTF
DNA: TGCAGCTCCCGGAGTTCGGGAGGCTACACCTTC
size: -
J: TRBJ1-2
D: -
V: TRBV29-1

CDR3: CASRRTGDGYTF
DNA: TGTGCCAGCAGAAGGACAGGGGATGGCTACACCTTC
size: -
J: TRBJ1-2
D: TRBD1
V: TRBV2

CDR3: CASSPTGTETQYF
DNA: TGTGCCAGCAGCCCGACAGGCACGGAGACCCAGTACTTC
size: -
J: TRBJ2-5
D: -
V: TRBV2

CDR3: CASSQVSGYEAFF
DNA: TGCGCCAGCAGCCAAGTTTCGGGCTACGAAGCTTTCTTT
size: few
J: TRBJ1-1
D: -
V: TRBV4-3

CDR3: CASLRGGADTQYF
DNA: TGTGCCAGCCTAAGGGGGGGGGCAGATACGCAGTATTTT
size: few
J: TRBJ2-3
D: -
V: TRBV6-6

CDR3: CASSRYTEAFF
DNA: TGTGCCAGCAGCCGATACACTGAAGCTTTCTTT
size: few
J: TRBJ1-1
D: -
V: TRBV14

CDR3: CASSQAQYNSPLHF
DNA: TGTGCCAGCAGCCAAGCCCAATATAATTCACCCCTCCACTTT
size: few
J: TRBJ1-6
D: -
V: TRBV4-2

CDR3: CASKAGTGVFYEQYF
DNA: TGTGCCAGCAAAGCGGGGACAGGTGTTTTCTACGAGCAGTACTTC
size: -
J: TRBJ2-7
D: -
V: TRBV28

CDR3: CASSVFTGMNTEAFF
DNA: TGTGCCAGCAGCGTATTCACAGGGATGAACACTGAAGCTTTCTTT
size: few
J: TRBJ1-1
D: -
V: TRBV9

CDR3: CASSKLTGIVNTGELFF
DNA: TGTGCCAGCAGCAAATTAACAGGGATCGTAAACACCGGGGAGCTGTTTTTT
size: -
J: TRBJ2-2
D: -
V: TRBV7-6

CDR3: CASSFSRREGGNIQYF
DNA: TGTGCCAGCAGCTTTTCTCGGCGGGAGGGAGGAAACATTCAGTACTTC
size: -
J: TRBJ2-4
D: TRBD2
V: TRBV7-9

CDR3: CASSPTGGRYNEQFF
DNA: TGTGCCAGCAGCCCTACCGGGGGGAGGTACAATGAGCAGTTCTTC
size: few
J: TRBJ2-1
D: TRBD2
V: TRBV7-2

CDR3: CASSEVGQGRAPLHF
DNA: TGTGCCAGCAGTGAAGTGGGACAGGGCCGAGCACCCCTCCACTTT
size: few
J: TRBJ1-6
D: TRBD1
V: TRBV2

CDR3: CASSGTGGIWEKLFF
DNA: TGTGCCAGCAGTGGGACAGGGGGAATCTGGGAAAAACTGTTTTTT
size: -
J: TRBJ1-4
D: TRBD1
V: TRBV25-1

CDR3: CASSRPTGTGELFF
DNA: TGTGCCAGCAGCCGCCCGACAGGCACCGGGGAGCTGTTTTTT
size: few
J: TRBJ2-2
D: -
V: TRBV7-2

CDR3: CASSLDQIMNTEAFF
DNA: TGCGCCAGCAGCTTGGACCAGATCATGAACACTGAAGCTTTCTTT
size: few
J: TRBJ1-1
D: -
V: TRBV5-1

CDR3: CASSIGANRGLVHEQFF
DNA: TGTGCCAGTAGTATAGGAGCGAACAGGGGTCTGGTCCATGAGCAGTTCTTC
size: few
J: TRBJ2-1
D: TRBD1
V: TRBV19

CDR3: CASSPRSPRYGYTF
DNA: TGTGCCAGCAGCCCACGGTCCCCGCGGTATGGCTACACCTTC
size: -
J: TRBJ1-2
D: -
V: TRBV6-5

CDR3: CASSLRDTQYF
DNA: TGTGCCAGCAGCTTGAGAGATACGCAGTATTTT
size: -
J: TRBJ2-3
D: -
V: TRBV5-4

CDR3: CASSQPRQGKEAFF
DNA: TGCGCCAGCAGCCAACCAAGACAGGGAAAAGAGGCGTTCTTC
size: -
J: TRBJ2-1
D: TRBD1
V: TRBV4-1

CDR3: CASSVGGQGDQPQHF
DNA: TGTGCCAGCAGCGTAGGGGGACAGGGGGATCAGCCCCAGCATTTT
size: few
J: TRBJ1-5
D: TRBD1
V: TRBV9